The present T cell receptor beta chain was sequenced within a study of breast tumors, draining lymph nodes, adjacent tissues (dated by TCRdb to the mid-2010s). Study-wide context: Breast cancer patients provided tumor, adjacent nontumor tissue and axillary lymph nodes, and the study compared the TCR beta repertoires across these three sources. In human breast cancer, the study set out to evaluate how tumor, surrounding tissue and draining lymph node repertoires relate to one another and whether T cells may move between these sites. Study-level results and caveats: The conclusion that tumor T cells originate in lymph nodes was framed as consistent with a hypothesis rather than directly demonstrated. The data were judged consistent with most tumor T cells deriving from the lymph node and then expanding within tumor tissue. Tumor T-cell repertoires showed less diversity than lymph node repertoires and more diversity than nontumor tissue repertoires, and tumor T-cell repertoires showed preferential V and J gene usage. Tumor and nontumor tissue repertoires were significantly more similar in luminal-like than in basal-like breast cancer.

Comments on this clonotype: Its binding antigen is unknown. At one end the junction does not follow the germline gene, possibly because of a read error.

For CDR1 and CDR2, the germline V gene lists MNHNS and SASEGT. From cysteine to phenylalanine, the CDR3 is 15 amino acids long. The retained sequence is limited to the CDR3, 45 bases, with the frame set at the first base. These reads were obtained on an Illumina HiSeq 2000. Multiplex PCR amplification was used to build the TCR beta chain libraries. The amplified TCR beta chain products were analyzed by high-throughput sequencing. In TCRdb, the public reads were trimmed at Q25 with fastp and aligned with MiXCR, with productive beta chains retained. CDR3 protein sequences are deduplicated, and each keeps its most common genes and DNA. The sample includes under 250,000 distinct CDR3 sequences, with approximately 29% observed a single time. 1.4% of the sample lies in the top ten. Lymph node samples were obtained from the axillary draining lymph nodes of breast cancer patients.

Sequenced input: axillary lymph node tissue. The receptor comes from a female donor with breast cancer. Some clones in this sample may be carry-over from other donors' samples. The chain employs TRBV6-1 and TRBJ2-1; TRBD2 might be the D gene, on 7 matching bases. The CDR3 loop reads CASSVGGAQTNGQFF. The bases read TGTGCCAGCAGTGTGGGGGGGGCGCAAACCAATGGGCAGTTCTTC.